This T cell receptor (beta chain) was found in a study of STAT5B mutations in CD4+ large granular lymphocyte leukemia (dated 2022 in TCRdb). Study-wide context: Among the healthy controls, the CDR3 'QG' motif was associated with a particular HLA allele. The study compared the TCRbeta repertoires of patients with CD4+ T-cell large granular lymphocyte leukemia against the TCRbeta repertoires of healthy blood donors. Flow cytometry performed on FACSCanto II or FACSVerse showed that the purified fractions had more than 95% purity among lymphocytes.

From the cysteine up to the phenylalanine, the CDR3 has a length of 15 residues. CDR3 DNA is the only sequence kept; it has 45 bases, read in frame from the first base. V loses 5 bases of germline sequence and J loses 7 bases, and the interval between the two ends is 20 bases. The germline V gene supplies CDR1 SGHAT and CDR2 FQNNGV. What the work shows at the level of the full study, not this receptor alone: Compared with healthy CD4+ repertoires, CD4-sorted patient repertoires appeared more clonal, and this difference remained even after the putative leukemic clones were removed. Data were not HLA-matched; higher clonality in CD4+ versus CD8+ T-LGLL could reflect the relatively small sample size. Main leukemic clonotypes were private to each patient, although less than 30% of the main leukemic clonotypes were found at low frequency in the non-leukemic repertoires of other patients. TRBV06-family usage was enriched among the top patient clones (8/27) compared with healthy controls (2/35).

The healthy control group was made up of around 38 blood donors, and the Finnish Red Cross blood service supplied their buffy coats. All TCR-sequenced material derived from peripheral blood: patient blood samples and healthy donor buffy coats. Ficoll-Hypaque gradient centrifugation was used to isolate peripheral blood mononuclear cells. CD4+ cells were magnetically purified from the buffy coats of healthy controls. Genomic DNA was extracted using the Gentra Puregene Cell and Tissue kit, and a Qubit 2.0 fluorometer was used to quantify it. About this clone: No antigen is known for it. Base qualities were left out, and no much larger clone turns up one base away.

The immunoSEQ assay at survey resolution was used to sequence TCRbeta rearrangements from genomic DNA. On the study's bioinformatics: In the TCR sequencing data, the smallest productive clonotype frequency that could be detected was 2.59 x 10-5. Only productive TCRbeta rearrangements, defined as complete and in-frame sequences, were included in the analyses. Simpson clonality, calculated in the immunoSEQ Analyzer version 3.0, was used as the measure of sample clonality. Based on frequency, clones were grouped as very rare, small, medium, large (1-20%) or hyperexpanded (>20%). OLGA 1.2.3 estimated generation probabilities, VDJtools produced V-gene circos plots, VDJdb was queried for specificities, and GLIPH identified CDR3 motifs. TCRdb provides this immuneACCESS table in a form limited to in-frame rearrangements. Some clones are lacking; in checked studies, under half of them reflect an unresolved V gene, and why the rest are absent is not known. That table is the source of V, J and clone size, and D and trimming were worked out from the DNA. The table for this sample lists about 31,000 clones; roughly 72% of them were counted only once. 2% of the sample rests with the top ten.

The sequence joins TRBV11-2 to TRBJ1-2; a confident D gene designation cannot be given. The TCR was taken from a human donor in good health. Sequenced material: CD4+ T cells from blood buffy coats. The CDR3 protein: CASSPSDSTRFGYTF. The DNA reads TGTGCCAGCAGCCCTTCAGATTCCACGAGGTTTGGCTACACCTTC.